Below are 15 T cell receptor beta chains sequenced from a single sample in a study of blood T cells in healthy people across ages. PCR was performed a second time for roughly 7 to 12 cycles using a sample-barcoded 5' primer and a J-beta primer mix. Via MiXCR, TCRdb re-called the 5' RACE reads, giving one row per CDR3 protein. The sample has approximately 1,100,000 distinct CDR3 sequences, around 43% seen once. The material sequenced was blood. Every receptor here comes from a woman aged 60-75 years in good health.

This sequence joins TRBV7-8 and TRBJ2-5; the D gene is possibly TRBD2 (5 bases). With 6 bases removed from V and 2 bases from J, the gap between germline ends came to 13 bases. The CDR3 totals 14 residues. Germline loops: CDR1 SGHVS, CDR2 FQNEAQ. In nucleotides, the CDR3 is TGTGCCAGCAGATCCAGCGGTATTCAAGAGACCCAGTACTTC. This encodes CASRSSGIQETQYF.

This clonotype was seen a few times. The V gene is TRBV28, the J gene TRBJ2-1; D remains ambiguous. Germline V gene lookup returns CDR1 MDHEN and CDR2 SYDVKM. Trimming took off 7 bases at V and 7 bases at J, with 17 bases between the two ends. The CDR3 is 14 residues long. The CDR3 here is CASTARAARNEQFF. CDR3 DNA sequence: TGTGCCAGCACCGCCCGGGCCGCGAGGAATGAGCAGTTCTTC.

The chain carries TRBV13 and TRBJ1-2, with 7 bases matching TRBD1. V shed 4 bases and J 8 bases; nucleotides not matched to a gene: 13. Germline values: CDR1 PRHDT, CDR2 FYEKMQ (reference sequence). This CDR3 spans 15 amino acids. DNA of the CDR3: TGTGCCAGCAGCTCCCCCGTTGACAGGGCCGGGGGCTACACCTTC. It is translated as CASSSPVDRAGGYTF.

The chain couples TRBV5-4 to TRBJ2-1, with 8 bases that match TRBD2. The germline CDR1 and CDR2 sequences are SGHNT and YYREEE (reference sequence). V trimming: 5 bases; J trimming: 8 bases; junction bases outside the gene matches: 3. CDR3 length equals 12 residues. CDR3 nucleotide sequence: TGTGCCAGCAGTAGCGGGACGTATGAGCAGTTCTTC. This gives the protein CASSSGTYEQFF.

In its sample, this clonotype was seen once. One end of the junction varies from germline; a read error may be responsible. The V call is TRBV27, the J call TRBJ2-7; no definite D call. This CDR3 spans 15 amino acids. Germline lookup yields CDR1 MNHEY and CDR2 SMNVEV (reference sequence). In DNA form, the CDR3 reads TGTGCCAACAGTTTTTCTTTCCGTAACCTGAACGAGCAGTACTTC. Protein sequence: CANSFSFRNLNEQYF.

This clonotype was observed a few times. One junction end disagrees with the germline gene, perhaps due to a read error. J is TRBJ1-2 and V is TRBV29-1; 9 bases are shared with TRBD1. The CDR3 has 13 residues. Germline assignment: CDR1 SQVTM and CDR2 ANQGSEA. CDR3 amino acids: CSGAMGQGYGFTF. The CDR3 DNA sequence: TGCAGCGGCGCAATGGGACAGGGATATGGCTTCACCTTC. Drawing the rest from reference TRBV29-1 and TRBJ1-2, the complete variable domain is SAVISQKPSRDICQRGTSLTIQCQVDSQVTMMFWYRQQPGQSLTLIATANQGSEATYESGFVIDKFPISRPNLTFSTLTVSNMSPEDSSIYLCSGAMGQGYGFTFGSGTRLTVV.

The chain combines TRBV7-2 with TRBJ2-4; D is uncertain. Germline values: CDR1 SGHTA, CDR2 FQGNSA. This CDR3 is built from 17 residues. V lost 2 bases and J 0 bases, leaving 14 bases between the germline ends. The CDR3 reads CASSLTGATLAKNIQYF. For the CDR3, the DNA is TGTGCCAGCAGCTTAACCGGAGCTACCCTAGCCAAAAACATTCAGTACTTC.

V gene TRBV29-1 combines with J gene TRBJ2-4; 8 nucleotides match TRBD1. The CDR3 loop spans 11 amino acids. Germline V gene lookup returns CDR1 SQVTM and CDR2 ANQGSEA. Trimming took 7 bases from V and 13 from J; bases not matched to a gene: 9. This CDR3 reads CSGDRGSKQYF. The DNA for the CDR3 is TGCAGCGGAGACAGGGGTTCCAAGCAGTACTTC.

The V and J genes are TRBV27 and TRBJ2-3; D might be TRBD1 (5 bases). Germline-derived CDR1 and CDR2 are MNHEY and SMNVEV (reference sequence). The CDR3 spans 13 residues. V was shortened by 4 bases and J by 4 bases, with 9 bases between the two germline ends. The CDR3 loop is CASSWGPPDTQYF. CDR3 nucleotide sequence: TGTGCCAGCAGTTGGGGCCCCCCAGATACGCAGTATTTT.

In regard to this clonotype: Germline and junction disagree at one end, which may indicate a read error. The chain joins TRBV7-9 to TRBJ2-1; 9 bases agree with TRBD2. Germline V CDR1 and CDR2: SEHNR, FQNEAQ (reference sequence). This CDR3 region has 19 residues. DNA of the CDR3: TGTGCCTGCAGCCCCCTCCCCCTAGGAGCGGGAGGCTCCTACAATGAGCAGTTCTTC. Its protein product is CACSPLPLGAGGSYNEQFF.

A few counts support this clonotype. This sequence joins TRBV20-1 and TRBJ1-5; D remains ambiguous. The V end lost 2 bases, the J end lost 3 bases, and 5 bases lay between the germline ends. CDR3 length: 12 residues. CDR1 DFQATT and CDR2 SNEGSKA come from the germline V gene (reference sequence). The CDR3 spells CSARQINQPQHF. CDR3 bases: TGCAGTGCTAGACAGATCAATCAGCCCCAGCATTTT.

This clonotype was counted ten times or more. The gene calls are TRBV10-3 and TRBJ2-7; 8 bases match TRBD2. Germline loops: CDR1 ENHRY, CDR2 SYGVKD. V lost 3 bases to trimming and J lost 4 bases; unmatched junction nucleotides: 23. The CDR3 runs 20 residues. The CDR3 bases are TGTGCCATCAGTGAAAGGTTAGGGCTAGCGGGCAAGAAAGGACCTTACGAGCAGTACTTC. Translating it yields CAISERLGLAGKKGPYEQYF.

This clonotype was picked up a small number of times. CDR3 sequence (DNA): TGTGCCAGCACCGTAGACAGCAATCAGCCCCAGCATTTT. Its translation: CASTVDSNQPQHF. This chain links TRBV12-3 or TRBV12-4 with TRBJ1-5; D is ambiguous. The CDR3 loop spans 13 amino acids. Trimming shortened V by 7 bases and J by 1 base, and 8 bases separated the two germline ends.

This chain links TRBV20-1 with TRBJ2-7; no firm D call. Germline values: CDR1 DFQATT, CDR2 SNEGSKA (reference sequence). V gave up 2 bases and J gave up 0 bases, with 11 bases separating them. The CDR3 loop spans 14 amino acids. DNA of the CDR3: TGCAGTGCTAGACCCGCCGGGCCCTCCTACGAGCAGTACTTC. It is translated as CSARPAGPSYEQYF.

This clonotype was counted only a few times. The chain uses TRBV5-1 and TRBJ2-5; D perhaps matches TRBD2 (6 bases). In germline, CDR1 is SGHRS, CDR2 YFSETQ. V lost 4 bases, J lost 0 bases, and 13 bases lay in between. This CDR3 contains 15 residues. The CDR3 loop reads CASSPGLGDQETQYF. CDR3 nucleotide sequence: TGCGCCAGCAGCCCGGGACTGGGGGACCAAGAGACCCAGTACTTC.